This record concerns one TCR beta chain sequence. Sequencing used immunoSEQ multiplex PCR; TCRdb keeps in-frame clones, though not all of them. The profile covers tens of thousands of clones, with approximately 86% appearing a single time and approximately 22% taken by the ten largest. This specimen comes from a study of blood T cell repertoires in COVID-19. Whole-study context: Samples taken during acute and convalescent COVID-19 were collected in the United States, Italy and Spain.

CDR3 length: 11 residues. The germline gives CDR1 MNHEY, CDR2 SVGAGI. V shed 7 bases and J shed 7 bases, with 8 bases lying between them. Material: peripheral blood. The chain links TRBV6-5 to TRBJ2-1; TRBD2 might be the D (5 bases). This clonotype originated in an elderly woman in a cohort sampled during active or convalescent COVID-19. The CDR3 nucleotides read TGTGCCAGCATGTCGGGGAATGAGCAGTTCTTC. Amino acids: CASMSGNEQFF.